The rows below give T cell receptor beta chains drawn from one sample of a study of identical twins. Using its own MiXCR run on the 5' RACE reads, TCRdb lists one record per CDR3 protein. The top ten hold around 1.5% of the sample, which has some 900,000 distinct CDR3 sequences, over 9% seen once. These same records also appear under a second study, on yellow fever vaccine responses in identical twins.

The sequenced material came from PBMCs. These receptors came from a woman between 18 and 29 years old in good health. Both conserved end residues are part of each CDR3. Fields, in order: clone size, J gene, V gene, D gene, CDR3 protein, CDR3 DNA. D genes are given only for firm matches. A row's size may be missing; if present it is once, few, many or a size class.

abundance: NA; j_gene: TRBJ1-1; v_gene: TRBV29-1; d_gene: NA; CDR3aa: CSVEVMRGVWDTEAFF; CDR3nt: TGCAGCGTTGAAGTTATGAGGGGAGTATGGGACACTGAAGCTTTCTTT
abundance: NA; j_gene: TRBJ2-5; v_gene: TRBV12-3/TRBV12-4; d_gene: TRBD1; CDR3aa: CASNNRRGQETQYF; CDR3nt: TGTGCCAGCAACAACCGCAGGGGGCAAGAGACCCAGTACTTC
abundance: many; j_gene: TRBJ2-1; v_gene: TRBV4-1; d_gene: NA; CDR3aa: CASSQVHREQQFF; CDR3nt: TGCGCCAGCAGCCAAGTCCACAGGGAGCAGCAGTTCTTC
abundance: NA; j_gene: TRBJ1-5; v_gene: TRBV12-3/TRBV12-4; d_gene: NA; CDR3aa: CASGKDNQPQHF; CDR3nt: TGTGCCAGCGGGAAGGACAATCAGCCCCAGCATTTT
abundance: many; j_gene: TRBJ1-4; v_gene: TRBV5-1; d_gene: NA; CDR3aa: CASSSTKLFF; CDR3nt: TGCGCCAGCAGCTCTACAAAACTGTTTTTT
abundance: many; j_gene: TRBJ1-5; v_gene: TRBV4-2; d_gene: NA; CDR3aa: CASSQDLVGGNQPQHF; CDR3nt: TGTGCCAGCAGCCAAGATCTGGTGGGGGGCAATCAGCCCCAGCATTTT
abundance: NA; j_gene: TRBJ1-6; v_gene: TRBV10-2; d_gene: NA; CDR3aa: CASSAGSPLHF; CDR3nt: TGCGCCAGCAGTGCTGGCTCACCCCTCCACTTT
abundance: NA; j_gene: TRBJ2-1; v_gene: TRBV10-2; d_gene: TRBD2; CDR3aa: CASSPPGAGGYNEQFF; CDR3nt: TGCGCCAGCAGCCCCCCCGGAGCGGGGGGGTACAATGAGCAGTTCTTC
abundance: few; j_gene: TRBJ2-7; v_gene: TRBV4-1; d_gene: NA; CDR3aa: CASSLAEFSYEQYF; CDR3nt: TGCGCCAGCAGCCTCGCGGAATTCTCCTACGAGCAGTACTTC
abundance: few; j_gene: TRBJ2-1; v_gene: TRBV6-2/TRBV6-3; d_gene: NA; CDR3aa: CASIGFSSNEQFF; CDR3nt: TGTGCCAGCATCGGGTTTTCCTCCAATGAGCAGTTCTTC
abundance: few; j_gene: TRBJ2-5; v_gene: TRBV15; d_gene: NA; CDR3aa: CATSELVQETQYF; CDR3nt: TGTGCCACCAGCGAACTAGTACAAGAGACCCAGTACTTC
abundance: many; j_gene: TRBJ2-1; v_gene: TRBV2; d_gene: NA; CDR3aa: CASSDWDSSYSEQFF; CDR3nt: TGTGCCAGCAGTGATTGGGACTCAAGCTACAGTGAGCAGTTCTTC
abundance: many; j_gene: TRBJ2-7; v_gene: TRBV20-1; d_gene: NA; CDR3aa: CSASGHLSSYEQYF; CDR3nt: TGCAGTGCCTCGGGACATCTGAGCTCCTACGAGCAGTACTTC
abundance: NA; j_gene: TRBJ2-1; v_gene: TRBV5-1; d_gene: NA; CDR3aa: CASSQNTAEYNEQFF; CDR3nt: TGCGCCAGCAGCCAAAATACGGCGGAATACAATGAGCAGTTCTTC
abundance: NA; j_gene: TRBJ1-6; v_gene: TRBV6-1; d_gene: TRBD1; CDR3aa: CASRSAGGTGSPLHF; CDR3nt: TGTGCCAGCAGGTCCGCAGGGGGGACGGGTTCACCCCTCCACTTT
abundance: NA; j_gene: TRBJ2-7; v_gene: TRBV5-1; d_gene: TRBD2; CDR3aa: CASSLSSGYYEQYF; CDR3nt: TGCGCCAGCAGCTTATCTAGCGGATACTACGAGCAGTACTTC